This TCR beta chain is drawn from a study of cytomegalovirus exposure and HLA in healthy donors. There are 14 residues in the CDR3. Germline loops: CDR1 KGHSH, CDR2 LQKENI. The V gene end was trimmed by 0 bases and the J gene end by 5 bases; junction bases not matched to a gene: 3. 60 Vbeta and 13 Jbeta primers were used in PCR. The assay was immunoSEQ multiplex PCR, and TCRdb's table has in-frame clones only and misses some. The sample includes 150,000 to 200,000 clones, approximately 80% seen only once; the top ten take about 0.092%. The receptor was derived from a boy aged 2 to 10 in good health and CMV-seronegative. The chain uses TRBV18 and TRBJ1-1; 7 bases fit TRBD1. The sample comprised PBMCs. The CDR3 is CASSPPTGLTEAFF. The CDR3 DNA reads as TGTGCCAGCTCACCACCGACAGGGCTGACTGAAGCTTTCTTT.